A single sample is the source of the 26 T cell receptor beta chains below, sequenced in a study of T cell responses to AZD1222 COVID-19 vaccine (dated by TCRdb to about 2021). This sample's time point label indicates: about 28 days (+/-7) after the second vaccine dose. Library prep was done by the immunoSEQ multiplex PCR assay. TCRdb holds this immuneACCESS table with in-frame rearrangements only. Some clones are missing; in checked studies, unresolved V genes explain under half, and the rest has no known cause. Within this sample are about 170,000 clones, with approximately 90% of them counted one time only. The ten largest make up roughly 0.98% of the sample. Material: peripheral blood, obtained 28 days after the second AZD1222 dose. Every receptor here comes from an adult who received the AZD1222 COVID-19 vaccine.

The CDR3 sequence: CASSPVPGRPAGTYSEQYF. The CDR3 DNA sequence: TGTGCCAGCTCACCAGTACCGGGGCGACCGGCGGGGACCTATTCAGAGCAGTACTTC. V gene TRBV18 combines with J gene TRBJ2-7, with a possible D match to TRBD2 (6 bases). V was shortened by 2 bases and J by 7 bases, with 30 bases between the two germline ends. The CDR3 totals 19 residues. Per the germline V gene, CDR1 is KGHSH and CDR2 is LQKENI.

This chain joins TRBV27 and TRBJ1-5, with 7 bases lining up with TRBD1. The CDR3 is made up of 14 amino acids. Germline loops: CDR1 MNHEY, CDR2 SMNVEV (reference sequence). V lost 7 bases to trimming and J lost 6 bases; unmatched junction nucleotides: 9. The CDR3: CASKESQGGQPQHF. The CDR3 DNA reads as TGTGCCAGCAAGGAGTCCCAGGGGGGTCAGCCCCAGCATTTT.

The chain carries TRBV5-4 and TRBJ1-4; no firm D call. Looked up from germline, CDR1 is SGHNT and CDR2 is YYREEE (reference sequence). The CDR3 has 15 residues. Trimming took off 1 base at V and 4 bases at J, with 11 bases between the two ends. The CDR3: CASSLKGGSNEKLFF. The CDR3 DNA sequence: TGTGCCAGCAGCTTGAAAGGAGGTAGTAATGAAAAACTGTTTTTT. Full variable domain (remainder filled in from reference TRBV5-4 and TRBJ1-4): ETGVTQSPTHLIKTRGQQVTLRCSSQSGHNTVSWYQQALGQGPQFIFQYYREEENGRGNFPPRFSGLQFPNYSSELNVNALELDDSALYLCASSLKGGSNEKLFFGSGTQLSVL.

V gene TRBV7-9 combines with J gene TRBJ2-3, with unresolved D. With 8 bases removed from V and 4 bases from J, the gap between germline ends came to 7 bases. CDR1 and CDR2 from the germline V gene are SEHNR and FQNEAQ (reference sequence). There are 11 residues in the CDR3. CDR3 DNA sequence: TGTGCCAGCTCTATTGCAGATACGCAGTATTTT. It specifies CASSIADTQYF.

The chain couples TRBV5-1 to TRBJ2-7, with 8 bases aligning to TRBD1. The length of the CDR3 is 15 residues. V dropped 0 bases and J dropped 2; count of bases not matched to a gene: 4. Germline V gene lookup returns CDR1 SGHRS and CDR2 YFSETQ. This CDR3 is CASSLDGQGPYEQYF. The CDR3, as DNA: TGCGCCAGCAGCTTGGATGGACAGGGACCCTACGAGCAGTACTTC.

The V gene is TRBV5-4, the J gene TRBJ1-1; a weak D match, TRBD1 (5 bases). The CDR3 is made up of 14 amino acids. The germline CDR1 and CDR2 sequences are SGHNT and YYREEE (reference sequence). V lost 3 bases and J lost 1, with 10 bases in between. As DNA, the CDR3 is TGTGCCAGCAGCTATACAGGAGGGAACACTGAAGCTTTCTTT. Translation gives CASSYTGGNTEAFF.

The chain combines TRBV7-2 with TRBJ1-2, with D perhaps TRBD1 (5 bases). Germline lookup yields CDR1 SGHTA and CDR2 FQGNSA. V lost 1 base, J lost 4 bases, and 19 bases lay in between. CDR3 size: 17 residues. DNA of the CDR3: TGTGCCAGCAGCTTAGGGGGGGTCGAGGGGCCCCTCTATGGCTACACCTTC. Its translation: CASSLGGVEGPLYGYTF.

The J gene is TRBJ1-1, the V gene TRBV18; 8 nucleotides agree with TRBD1. Trimming cost V 3 bases and J 4 bases; bases outside gene matches: 4. Germline values: CDR1 KGHSH, CDR2 LQKENI. There are 14 residues in the CDR3. Written as DNA, the CDR3 is TGTGCCAGCTCACCCGGGACAGGCGCCACTGAAGCTTTCTTT. It is translated as CASSPGTGATEAFF.

This clone has just a few counts. The J gene is TRBJ2-3, the V gene TRBV12-5, with a tentative D call TRBD1 (7 bases). Trimming removed 4 bases from V and 0 bases from J, with 23 bases in between. From germline, CDR1 is LGHNT and CDR2 FRNRAP. The CDR3 contains 19 residues. In nucleotides, the CDR3 is TGTGCTAGTGGTTCCTCTCAGGGGGACGGCGGGACTAGCACAGATACGCAGTATTTT. It encodes CASGSSQGDGGTSTDTQYF.

The chain joins TRBV5-1 to TRBJ1-1, with TRBD1 as a possible D gene (6 bases). Germline-derived CDR1 and CDR2 are SGHRS and YFSETQ. Trimming removed 4 bases from V and 0 bases from J, with 16 bases in between. This CDR3 has 16 residues. CDR3 DNA: TGCGCCAGCAGCATGGACAGAACTACATTGAACACTGAAGCTTTCTTT. Translated: CASSMDRTTLNTEAFF.

The sample holds a few counts of this clone. The rearrangement links TRBV11-2 to TRBJ2-3; D is uncertain. V lost 0 bases and J lost 1, with 11 bases in between. The CDR3 extends over 16 amino acids. CDR1 is SGHAT, CDR2 FQNNGV, per germline. This CDR3 reads CASSLDTFPGTDTQYF. The CDR3 DNA sequence: TGTGCCAGCAGCTTAGATACTTTTCCGGGCACAGATACGCAGTATTTT. Supplemented by reference TRBV11-2 and TRBJ2-3, the full variable domain reads EAGVAQSPRYKIIEKRQSVAFWCNPISGHATLYWYQQILGQGPKLLIQFQNNGVVDDSQLPKDRFSAERLKGVDSTLKIQPAKLEDSAVYLCASSLDTFPGTDTQYFGPGTRLTVL.

The gene calls are TRBV5-5 and TRBJ1-2; D might be TRBD1 (6 bases). This CDR3 is 13 amino acids long. V lost 5 bases, J lost 5 bases, and 13 bases lay in between. Germline assignment: CDR1 SGHKS and CDR2 YYEKEE (reference sequence). The CDR3 spells CASRETGAYGYTF. CDR3 bases: TGTGCCAGCAGAGAGACAGGAGCTTATGGCTACACCTTC.

The chain combines TRBV18 with TRBJ1-5; possibly TRBD1 for D (5 bases). CDR3 length: 19 residues. Germline V lookup: CDR1 KGHSH, CDR2 LQKENI. Trimming took 3 bases from V and 1 from J, leaving 22 bases between them. CDR3 in DNA: TGTGCCAGCTCACCGGGGATGATATTGGGGACCGCGAGCAATCAGCCCCAGCATTTT. Protein sequence: CASSPGMILGTASNQPQHF.

The gene calls are TRBV6-5 and TRBJ1-4; D is unresolved. Germline V gives CDR1 MNHEY, CDR2 SVGAGI. The CDR3 has 14 residues. V lost 7 bases to trimming and J lost 7 bases, with 16 bases between them. The CDR3 reads CASTSEGGFEKLFF. CDR3 DNA: TGTGCCAGCACCTCAGAGGGAGGGTTTGAAAAACTGTTTTTT.

CDR3 sequence: CASSSEQAFETQYF. Here the CDR3 DNA reads TGTGCCAGCAGTTCCGAACAGGCGTTTGAGACCCAGTACTTC. The rearrangement joins TRBV27 to TRBJ2-5, with D tentatively TRBD1 (5 bases). Trimming removed 4 bases at V and 5 bases at J, with 14 bases between. The length of the CDR3 is 14 residues. Germline-derived CDR1 and CDR2 are MNHEY and SMNVEV (reference sequence).

V and J are TRBV9 and TRBJ2-3; possibly TRBD2 for D (6 bases). Germline-derived CDR1 and CDR2 are SGDLS and YYNGEE. This CDR3 region has 14 residues. V was pared by 4 bases and J by 4 bases, with 13 bases between. DNA for the CDR3: TGTGCCAGCAGCCGATGGGGGGAACCAGATACGCAGTATTTT. This translates into CASSRWGEPDTQYF.

This chain uses TRBV9 with TRBJ2-2, with 10 bases matching TRBD2. V shed 4 bases and J 3 bases; nucleotides not matched to a gene: 3. The germline V gene encodes CDR1 SGDLS and CDR2 YYNGEE. The CDR3 consists of 15 residues. In DNA, the CDR3 is TGTGCCAGCAGCTCTAGCGGGGGATACACCGGGGAGCTGTTTTTT. Translating gives CASSSSGGYTGELFF.

As regards this clone: The sample carries other DNA sequences with the same CDR3. This chain uses TRBV12-3 or TRBV12-4 with TRBJ2-1, with D unresolved. V was trimmed by 1 base and J by 7 bases, leaving 2 bases between them. CDR3 length: 11 amino acids. The chain's CDR3 is CASSLGNEQFF. For the CDR3, the DNA is TGTGCCAGCAGTTTAGGGAATGAGCAGTTCTTC.

The chain recombines TRBV19 with TRBJ2-1; no clear D. V lost 4 bases and J 8 bases, leaving 15 bases between the germline ends. CDR3 length: 14 amino acids. Germline-derived CDR1 and CDR2 are LNHDA and SQIVND (reference sequence). The CDR3 DNA follows: TGTGCCAGTAGTACCATGAGATCCCCCGATGAGCAGTTCTTC. Its protein is CASSTMRSPDEQFF.

The chain employs TRBV7-9 and TRBJ1-2, with D possibly being TRBD1 (5 bases). The V and J ends lost 3 bases and 6 bases respectively, with 14 bases between them. The CDR3 covers 14 residues. Per germline, CDR1 SEHNR and CDR2 FQNEAQ (reference sequence). In DNA form, the CDR3 reads TGTGCCAGCAGCTTGGCAGGGCAGACAAATGGCTACACCTTC. Its protein is CASSLAGQTNGYTF.

This sequence joins TRBV6-5 and TRBJ2-7; D possibly uses TRBD1 or TRBD2 (5 bases each). CDR3 length equals 13 residues. Germline values: CDR1 MNHEY, CDR2 SVGAGI. V dropped 2 bases and J dropped 7 bases, with 12 bases sitting between them. CDR3 in DNA: TGTGCCAGCAGTTACAGGATGGGACGTGAGCAGTACTTC. Translation gives CASSYRMGREQYF.

This clone was recorded only once. The chain joins TRBV4-1 to TRBJ1-2; TRBD1 matches at 7 bases. The CDR3 spans 14 residues. V lost 1 base and J lost 3; bases outside the gene matches: 2. Germline CDR1 is MGHRA and CDR2 is YSYEKL. CDR3 loop: CASSQVGTDYGYTF. As DNA, the CDR3 is TGCGCCAGCAGCCAAGTTGGGACAGACTATGGCTACACCTTC.

The rearrangement links TRBV19 to TRBJ2-3; D perhaps matches TRBD1 (5 bases). V lost 5 bases to trimming and J lost 5 bases, with 8 bases between them. The CDR3 spans 12 residues. Germline CDR1 and CDR2: LNHDA and SQIVND (reference sequence). This CDR3 is CASSQGQDTQYF. In DNA form, the CDR3 reads TGTGCCAGTAGTCAGGGTCAAGATACGCAGTATTTT. Together with reference TRBV19 and TRBJ2-3, the CDR3 gives the full variable domain: DGGITQSPKYLFRKEGQNVTLSCEQNLNHDAMYWYRQDPGQGLRLIYYSQIVNDFQKGDIAEGYSVSREKKESFPLTVTSAQKNPTAFYLCASSQGQDTQYFGPGTRLTVL.

The rearrangement uses TRBV10-1 and TRBJ2-7; TRBD1 aligns across 9 bases. V lost 4 bases and J lost 5; bases outside the gene matches: 9. The CDR3 is made up of 15 amino acids. CDR1 is WNHNN, CDR2 SYGVQD, per germline (reference sequence). In DNA form, the CDR3 reads TGCGCCAGCAGTGGCCGGGACAGGGCTCTTAACGAGCAGTACTTC. This encodes CASSGRDRALNEQYF.

The gene calls are TRBV19 and TRBJ2-1, with 7 bases matching TRBD2. The V segment lost 1 base and the J segment 0 bases; nucleotides outside the gene matches: 9. Germline CDR1 and CDR2: LNHDA and SQIVND (reference sequence). CDR3 length: 18 amino acids. CDR3 in amino acids: CASSIVGGGGVSYNEQFF. The CDR3 DNA reads as TGTGCCAGTAGTATAGTCGGTGGGGGGGGAGTCTCCTACAATGAGCAGTTCTTC.

V gene TRBV6-6 combines with J gene TRBJ1-2; D possibly corresponds to TRBD1 (5 bases). With 2 bases removed from V and 2 bases from J, the gap between germline ends came to 9 bases. Germline CDR1 is MNHNY and CDR2 is SVGAGI (reference sequence). CDR3 length equals 14 residues. The CDR3, as DNA: TGTGCCAGCAGTTACAGTTCAGGGAACTATGGCTACACCTTC. This codes for CASSYSSGNYGYTF.